This entry is about one T cell receptor beta chain. Its antigen is undetermined. This CDR3 comprises 15 residues. CDR1 and CDR2 from the germline V gene are SGHTA and FQGNSA. The germline V and J ends were trimmed by 5 bases and 4 bases, with 18 bases remaining between them. The sample comes from a study of T cell responses to AZD1222 COVID-19 vaccine. Generated by immunoSEQ multiplex PCR, the TCRdb table keeps only in-frame clones and is missing some. The table includes about 170,000 clones, about 83% detected once. Overall study results and limits: Spike as a whole was targeted by vaccine-associated CD4 TCRs, dominant at 160-218 and 743-854. Baseline seropositivity occurred in only 5 to 7 AZD1222 recipients. Donors were chiefly white British, with a greater number of females, and clonal diversity was perhaps underestimated.

The sequence was obtained from an adult who received the AZD1222 COVID-19 vaccine. This chain joins TRBV7-2 and TRBJ2-7; weak D call: TRBD1 (7 bases). Material: peripheral blood, obtained 28 days after the second AZD1222 dose. CDR3 protein: CASSLNRGGGYEQYF. Here the CDR3 DNA reads TGTGCCAGCAGCCTCAACAGGGGCGGAGGGTACGAGCAGTACTTC.